This TCR beta chain emerged from a study of CD8+CD57+ T cells in acquired aplastic anemia. About the research overall: The study obtained an average of 3.2 ug of DNA from sorted CD4+ and CD8+ cells.

Genomic DNA served as template for TCR beta VDJ and CDR3 profiling. TCRdb itself ran the reads through MiXCR, one entry per CDR3 protein. The profile shows about 130,000 distinct CDR3 sequences, around 48% of them singletons. This clonotype has only a few counts. Input material: sorted CD4+, CD8+, or CD8+CD57+ T cells (not recorded which) from PBMCs. The receptor was isolated from a human donor in good health, serving as a control.

Written as DNA, the CDR3 is TGTGCCAGCAGCCGAGAGACTAGCGGGGGGGTCAGCTCCTACAATGAGCAGTTCTTC. Protein: CASSRETSGGVSSYNEQFF. The rearrangement links TRBV14 to TRBJ2-1; 14 bases fit TRBD2. V dropped 4 bases and J dropped 0; count of bases not matched to a gene: 8. The length of the CDR3 is 19 residues. Germline V CDR1 and CDR2: SGHDN, FVKESK.